These 21 T cell receptor beta chains were sequenced from one sample in a study of control samples from healthy donors and cancer patients. Generated by immunoSEQ multiplex PCR, the TCRdb table keeps only in-frame clones and is missing some. The sample holds some 70,000 clones, more than 75% seen once. The sample was PBMCs. Source of these receptors: a woman between 50 and 59 years old with lung cancer.

The chain couples TRBV2 to TRBJ1-1; weak D call: TRBD1 (6 bases). Germline V gives CDR1 SNHLY, CDR2 FYNNEI. Trimming removed 4 bases from V and 0 bases from J, with 9 bases in between. The length of the CDR3 is 14 residues. CDR3 region: CASSVRGLNTEAFF. The CDR3 coding sequence is TGTGCCAGCAGTGTAAGGGGGTTGAACACTGAAGCTTTCTTT.

The V gene is TRBV2, the J gene TRBJ1-5, with D possibly being TRBD1 (5 bases). The CDR3 has 16 amino acids. The V and J ends lost 4 bases and 0 bases respectively, with 13 bases between them. CDR1 and CDR2 (germline): SNHLY, FYNNEI. In nucleotides, the CDR3 is TGTGCCAGCAGTGGGGCAGGGACGTATAGCAATCAGCCCCAGCATTTT. This gives the protein CASSGAGTYSNQPQHF.

This chain joins TRBV3-1 (or the pseudogene TRBV3-2) and TRBJ2-3; 11 positions agree with TRBD2. The V segment lost 1 base and the J segment 5 bases; nucleotides outside the gene matches: 14. Germline CDR1 LGHDT, CDR2 YNNKEL (reference sequence). The CDR3 sequence is 19 residues long. The CDR3 loop is CASSQVSGLAEGGLDTQYF. Written as DNA, the CDR3 is TGTGCCAGCAGCCAAGTATCGGGACTAGCGGAGGGGGGTCTAGATACGCAGTATTTT.

V gene TRBV9 combines with J gene TRBJ1-2, with a tentative D call TRBD1 (5 bases). The germline V gene has CDR1 SGDLS and CDR2 YYNGEE. The CDR3 loop spans 16 amino acids. V was trimmed by 0 bases and J by 7 bases, leaving 19 bases between them. As DNA, the CDR3 is TGTGCCAGCAGCGTAGATGTGGTGGGCAGGGCAGCTGGCTACACCTTC. It specifies CASSVDVVGRAAGYTF.

J is TRBJ1-5 and V is TRBV4-1, with a weak D call TRBD1 (5 bases). Trimming took off 4 bases at V and 0 bases at J, with 7 bases between the two ends. Germline loops: CDR1 MGHRA, CDR2 YSYEKL. The length of the CDR3 is 14 residues. For the CDR3, the DNA is TGCGCCAGCAGCCTCGGGACTAGCAATCAGCCCCAGCATTTT. It encodes CASSLGTSNQPQHF.

The genes are TRBV6-2 or TRBV6-3 and TRBJ2-7; D is ambiguous. This CDR3 has 12 residues. Trimming removed 2 bases at V and 3 bases at J, with 5 bases between. Looked up from germline, CDR1 is MNHEY and CDR2 is SVGEGT. The CDR3 spells CASSYGRYEQYF. The CDR3 bases are TGTGCCAGCAGTTACGGACGCTACGAGCAGTACTTC.

J is TRBJ2-2 and V is TRBV7-2, with TRBD1 identical over 7 bases. This CDR3 has 15 residues. V lost 5 bases, J lost 1 base, and 4 bases stayed unmatched. CDR1 SGHTA and CDR2 FQGNSA come from the germline V gene. CDR3 amino acids: CASSPGQRNTGELFF. The CDR3 DNA sequence: TGTGCCAGCAGCCCGGGACAGAGGAACACCGGGGAGCTGTTTTTT.

This clone came up once. The DNA of the CDR3 is TGTGCCAGTAGTTACGGGGGCCCCGGAGGGCCCCAGCATTTT. Translated, it gives CASSYGGPGGPQHF. The rearrangement joins TRBV19 to TRBJ1-5; maybe TRBD1 (6 bases). Germline-derived CDR1 and CDR2 are LNHDA and SQIVND (reference sequence). The length of the CDR3 is 14 residues. Trimming cost V 5 bases and J 9 bases, with 17 bases left between them.

The chain links TRBV7-8 to TRBJ1-4; possible D gene TRBD1, 6 bases. The CDR3 loop spans 16 amino acids. Germline V gene data show CDR1 as SGHVS and CDR2 as FQNEAQ. The V end was cut by 5 bases, the J end by 4 bases, with 17 bases between. DNA for the CDR3: TGTGCCAGCAGCCCCATAGACGAGGGGGATAATGAAAAACTGTTTTTT. Translated, it gives CASSPIDEGDNEKLFF.

The V call is TRBV27, the J call TRBJ1-2; 7 positions agree with TRBD1. The CDR3 runs 14 residues. Looked up from germline, CDR1 is MNHEY and CDR2 is SMNVEV (reference sequence). V was pared by 2 bases and J by 3 bases, with 3 bases of the junction left unmatched. This chain's CDR3 is CASSLIGGDYGYTF. The CDR3 region has the DNA TGTGCCAGCAGTTTAATAGGGGGCGACTATGGCTACACCTTC.

This chain uses TRBV29-1 with TRBJ1-2; D perhaps matches TRBD1 (5 bases). CDR1 and CDR2 from the germline V gene are SQVTM and ANQGSEA. The germline V and J ends were trimmed by 0 bases and 2 bases, with 10 bases remaining between them. This CDR3 region has 14 residues. CDR3 amino acids: CSVEDGDSNYGYTF. CDR3 bases: TGCAGCGTTGAAGATGGGGACTCAAACTATGGCTACACCTTC.

The chain is built from TRBV18 and TRBJ1-1, with D tentatively TRBD1 (6 bases). CDR3 length: 13 amino acids. Germline values: CDR1 KGHSH, CDR2 LQKENI. V lost 3 bases to trimming and J lost 11 bases, with 16 bases between them. CDR3 loop: CASSPRDIQDAFF. The CDR3 DNA reads as TGTGCCAGCTCACCCCGGGACATTCAAGACGCTTTCTTT.

The rearrangement joins TRBV5-1 to TRBJ2-7, with D tentatively TRBD1 (5 bases). This CDR3 region has 15 residues. V lost 1 base and J 3 bases, leaving 14 bases between the germline ends. Per germline, CDR1 SGHRS and CDR2 YFSETQ. DNA of the CDR3: TGCGCCAGCAGCTTGAAGGCAGGGCTTCGCTACGAGCAGTACTTC. It specifies CASSLKAGLRYEQYF.

The chain carries TRBV28 and TRBJ1-1, with D tentatively TRBD1 (5 bases). The CDR3 consists of 13 residues. V dropped 4 bases and J dropped 4 bases, with 10 bases sitting between them. Germline V gene data show CDR1 as MDHEN and CDR2 as SYDVKM. CDR3 protein: CASSSQGPTEAFF. The DNA of the CDR3 is TGTGCCAGCAGTTCTCAGGGTCCCACTGAAGCTTTCTTT.

V is TRBV28 and J is TRBJ2-7; TRBD1 is a possible D gene (5 bases). Germline loops: CDR1 MDHEN, CDR2 SYDVKM. This CDR3 region has 14 residues. V was trimmed by 5 bases and J by 13 bases, leaving 24 bases between them. CDR3 nucleotides: TGTGCCAGCAGTAAAAAACTTACCGGACATAGTTTTTACTTC. It is translated as CASSKKLTGHSFYF.

This clone was observed a single time. This chain joins TRBV7-2 and TRBJ2-3; 9 positions match TRBD2. The CDR3 has 19 residues. V gave up 1 base and J gave up 0 bases; unmatched junction bases: 11. CDR1 SGHTA and CDR2 FQGNSA come from the germline V gene. In nucleotides, the CDR3 is TGTGCCAGCAGCTTAGTGGGGGTAGCGGGGGCCTATAGCACAGATACGCAGTATTTT. It yields the protein CASSLVGVAGAYSTDTQYF.

V usage is TRBV7-9 and J usage is TRBJ1-2; 7 bases agree with TRBD1. Trimming cost V 5 bases and J 4 bases; bases outside gene matches: 7. The length of the CDR3 is 14 residues. Germline CDR1 SEHNR, CDR2 FQNEAQ (reference sequence). Written as DNA, the CDR3 is TGTGCCAGCAGCACCCTGACAGGGATCTATGGCTACACCTTC. Translating it yields CASSTLTGIYGYTF.

This clone was observed once. This CDR3 is CASSLPGLVAQYF. In DNA, the CDR3 is TGTGCCAGCAGCCTACCGGGACTAGTGGCCCAGTACTTC. The V and J genes are TRBV7-2 and TRBJ2-5; TRBD2 aligns across 8 bases. The CDR3 sequence is 13 residues long. The J segment lost 9 bases and the V segment lost 5 bases, leaving 8 bases of the junction unmatched. Germline V gene data show CDR1 as SGHTA and CDR2 as FQGNSA. Supplemented by reference TRBV7-2 and TRBJ2-5, the full variable domain reads GAGVSQSPSNKVTEKGKDVELRCDPISGHTALYWYRQSLGQGLEFLIYFQGNSAPDKSGLPSDRFSAERTGGSVSTLTIQRTQQEDSAVYLCASSLPGLVAQYFGPGTRLLVL.

V gene TRBV6-4 combines with J gene TRBJ1-3; D is uncertain. Per germline, CDR1 MRHNA and CDR2 SNTAGT. The CDR3 contains 16 residues. V was pared by 4 bases and J by 0 bases, with 13 bases between. The CDR3 DNA sequence: TGTGCCAGCAGTGGGCCTTACTTCAGCTCTGGAAACACCATATATTTT. Amino acid sequence: CASSGPYFSSGNTIYF.

The rearrangement uses TRBV4-1 and TRBJ2-5; 9 bases map to TRBD1. The CDR3 contains 15 residues. The germline V gene has CDR1 MGHRA and CDR2 YSYEKL. V was clipped by 2 bases and J by 2 bases; unmatched bases: 3. CDR3 amino acids: CASSQLTGGQETQYF. CDR3 coding DNA: TGCGCCAGCAGCCAATTGACAGGGGGTCAAGAGACCCAGTACTTC.

CDR3 in DNA: TGTGCCAGCAGTCCCCTGACAGGGTGGACTGAAGCTTTCTTT. It encodes CASSPLTGWTEAFF. The chain has TRBV2 and TRBJ1-1; 7 bases agree with TRBD1. The CDR3 has 14 residues. Per the germline V gene, CDR1 is SNHLY and CDR2 is FYNNEI. With 5 bases clipped from V and 5 bases from J, the junction kept 8 bases outside the gene matches.